A single sample gave rise to the 24 T cell receptor beta chains below, sequenced in a study of T cells in Graves' hyperthyroidism and ophthalmopathy. There were TCR beta CDR3 regions amplified from RNA transcripts. First-round RT-PCR of the TCR CDR3 relied on the HTBI primer set. TCRdb processed the multiplex PCR reads anew with MiXCR; each CDR3 protein has one entry. The data contain 250,000 to 300,000 distinct CDR3 sequences, about 15% of them singletons. The sample consisted of blood. These receptors came from a woman in her fifties or sixties with Graves' hyperthyroidism that later progressed to Graves' ophthalmopathy.

In its sample, this clonotype was seen many times. The genes are TRBV7-2 and TRBJ2-1; the D is unclear. Per germline, CDR1 SGHTA and CDR2 FQGNSA. There are 13 residues in the CDR3. Trimming took 3 bases from V and 10 from J, leaving 13 bases between them. Here the CDR3 reads CASSFLPTSEQFF. DNA for the CDR3: TGTGCCAGCAGCTTTCTACCGACGTCGGAGCAGTTCTTC.

This clonotype was counted ten times or more. The genes are TRBV7-8 and TRBJ2-7; 7 bases are a match to TRBD2. V lost 4 bases, J lost 2 bases, and 11 bases stayed unmatched. Germline V gene sequence: CDR1 SGHVS, CDR2 FQNEAQ. The CDR3 contains 16 residues. The CDR3 DNA reads TGTGCCAGCAGCTCAAAATTAGCGGGCGGAACCTACGAGCAGTACTTC. Its protein product is CASSSKLAGGTYEQYF.

This clonotype was observed a few times. V usage is TRBV5-6 and J usage is TRBJ1-1; D unresolved. The CDR3 is 13 amino acids. The V gene lost 3 bases and the J gene lost 1 base, with 7 bases spanning the gap. Germline values: CDR1 SGHDT, CDR2 YYEEEE. In DNA form, the CDR3 reads TGTGCCAGCAGCTCGGTTGGGAACACTGAAGCTTTCTTT. It specifies CASSSVGNTEAFF.

This clonotype was observed many times. This chain's CDR3 is CSARDGTSGGETQYF. The CDR3 coding sequence is TGCAGTGCTAGAGATGGGACTAGCGGCGGTGAGACCCAGTACTTC. This chain uses TRBV20-1 with TRBJ2-5, with 11 bases aligning to TRBD2. The CDR3 loop spans 15 amino acids. CDR1 is DFQATT, CDR2 SNEGSKA, per germline (reference sequence). V trimming: 0 bases; J trimming: 5 bases; junction bases outside the gene matches: 5.

Ten or more counts support this clonotype. This chain joins TRBV12-3 or TRBV12-4 and TRBJ1-5; D gene ambiguous. The CDR3 runs 14 residues. V lost 2 bases, J lost 3 bases, and 8 bases lay in between. The CDR3 spells CASSLRQYNQPQHF. Written as DNA, the CDR3 is TGTGCCAGCAGTTTACGGCAGTACAATCAGCCCCAGCATTTT.

This chain links TRBV19 with TRBJ2-5; D uncertain. There are 15 residues in the CDR3. V lost 7 bases and J lost 0, with 15 bases in between. Germline V gene data show CDR1 as LNHDA and CDR2 as SQIVND (reference sequence). For the CDR3, the DNA is TGTGCCAGTACCAATGGCTGGAGCGACCAAGAGACCCAGTACTTC. As protein: CASTNGWSDQETQYF.

This clonotype was observed a few times. The chain employs TRBV6-4 and TRBJ1-1, with a weak D call TRBD1 (6 bases). V was clipped by 7 bases and J by 1 base, with 10 bases between them. This CDR3 contains 13 residues. Germline CDR1 and CDR2: MRHNA and SNTAGT. The CDR3, as DNA: TGTGCCAGCAAGGACAGATCGAACACTGAAGCTTTCTTT. Translated, it gives CASKDRSNTEAFF.

This clonotype was seen at least ten times. V is TRBV11-2 and J is TRBJ2-3; D possibly corresponds to TRBD2 (5 bases). Trimming removed 3 bases from V and 1 base from J, with 17 bases in between. The germline gives CDR1 SGHAT, CDR2 FQNNGV. This CDR3 has 17 amino acids. The CDR3 region has the DNA TGTGCCAGCAGCTTGGTTTGGGTGGGAGATGGCACAGATACGCAGTATTTT. Translation: CASSLVWVGDGTDTQYF.

On this clonotype itself: A junction boundary mismatches the germline segment, possibly from a read error. This rearrangement joins TRBV6-1 to TRBJ1-6, with D tentatively TRBD1 (6 bases). Germline assignment: CDR1 MNHNS and CDR2 SASEGT. This CDR3 is 13 amino acids long. The CDR3 region is CTSTGTLGSPLHF. DNA for the CDR3: TGTACCAGCACCGGGACACTGGGTTCACCCCTCCACTTT.

This clonotype was detected many times. The chain carries TRBV2 and TRBJ2-7, with TRBD1 matching 8 bases. Trimming at V came to 6 bases and at J to 0 bases, leaving 7 bases not matched to a gene. Germline V gene lookup returns CDR1 SNHLY and CDR2 FYNNEI. CDR3 size: 15 residues. For the CDR3, the DNA is TGTGCCAGCAGGGAAACAGGGGGTCCCTCCTACGAGCAGTACTTC. Protein: CASRETGGPSYEQYF.

This clonotype was observed many times. The chain uses TRBV3-1 and TRBJ2-7; possibly TRBD2 for D (5 bases). The CDR3 consists of 14 residues. V was clipped by 7 bases and J by 1 base, with 14 bases between them. CDR1 and CDR2 from the germline V gene are LGHDT and YNNKEL (reference sequence). The DNA of the CDR3 is TGTGCCAGCACCAAAGAGGGCTATTCCTACGAGCAGTACTTC. It codes for CASTKEGYSYEQYF.

This clonotype was found a few times. The genes are TRBV20-1 and TRBJ2-2; weak D call: TRBD2 (6 bases). Germline-derived CDR1 and CDR2 are DFQATT and SNEGSKA (reference sequence). The CDR3 is 14 residues long. The V end lost 6 bases, the J end lost 5 bases, and 16 bases lay between the germline ends. This chain's CDR3 is CSAPRRARTGELFF. CDR3 DNA: TGCAGTGCCCCTCGGAGGGCCAGAACCGGGGAGCTGTTTTTT.

V gene TRBV2 combines with J gene TRBJ2-1; TRBD2 agrees at 10 bases. Germline CDR1 is SNHLY and CDR2 is FYNNEI. There are 15 residues in the CDR3. With 5 bases clipped from V and 7 bases from J, the junction kept 8 bases outside the gene matches. This CDR3 reads CASSLPSGSLNEQFF. The CDR3, as DNA: TGTGCCAGCAGTCTCCCTAGCGGGAGTCTTAATGAGCAGTTCTTC.

This clonotype was recorded at least ten times. This chain uses TRBV27 with TRBJ1-5, with D possibly matching TRBD1 (5 bases). CDR1 is MNHEY and CDR2 is SMNVEV in the germline V gene (reference sequence). Trimming left V 3 bases short and J 7 bases short, with 13 bases between. The CDR3 is made up of 14 amino acids. CDR3 loop: CASSFSSWGQPQHF. The CDR3 nucleotides read TGTGCCAGCAGTTTCAGTTCCTGGGGGCAGCCCCAGCATTTT.

Regarding this clonotype: With a much larger clone just one base away, this may be a read error. The chain has TRBV5-1 and TRBJ2-1, with a tentative D call TRBD2 (5 bases). This CDR3 is 17 amino acids long. The germline V gene encodes CDR1 SGHRS and CDR2 YFSETQ. The DNA of the CDR3 is TGCGTCAGCGGCTCGGACGGCCGTAAATTGTCCTACAATGAGCAGTTCTTC. It translates to CVSGSDGRKLSYNEQFF.

This clonotype showed up just a few times. The chain carries TRBV6-6 and TRBJ1-6; possible D gene TRBD1, 5 bases. The ends were cut back, 2 bases at V and 13 bases at J, with 18 bases in the middle. The V gene's germline CDR1 is MNHNY and CDR2 SVGAGI (reference sequence). The CDR3 sequence is 15 residues long. In DNA, the CDR3 is TGTGCCAGCAGTTACGCCGACAGTAGCGGATCGCCCCTCCACTTT. Protein product: CASSYADSSGSPLHF.

At least ten counts were recorded for this clonotype. V gene TRBV10-3 combines with J gene TRBJ1-1, with a weak D call TRBD1 (6 bases). This CDR3 spans 14 amino acids. V lost 3 bases, J lost 4 bases, and 12 bases lay in between. Germline CDR1 reads ENHRY; CDR2 reads SYGVKD. The chain's CDR3 is CAISDKRDITEAFF. CDR3 DNA sequence: TGTGCCATCAGTGATAAAAGGGACATCACTGAAGCTTTCTTT.

In this sample, this clonotype turned up a few times. This chain's CDR3 is CASSPLPGVGTGELFF. The CDR3 bases are TGTGCCAGCAGTCCGCTCCCAGGGGTTGGCACCGGGGAGCTGTTTTTT. The chain couples TRBV28 to TRBJ2-2; TRBD1 might be the D (6 bases). The CDR3 has 16 residues. Looked up from germline, CDR1 is MDHEN and CDR2 is SYDVKM. V was shortened by 5 bases and J by 4 bases, with 17 bases between the two germline ends.

The rearrangement joins TRBV19 to TRBJ1-1; 8 positions agree with TRBD1. From germline, CDR1 is LNHDA and CDR2 SQIVND (reference sequence). V was clipped by 6 bases and J by 4 bases; unmatched bases: 4. The CDR3 is 13 amino acids. The CDR3, as DNA: TGTGCCAGTAGGTTGGGACAGGTCACTGAAGCTTTCTTT. It specifies CASRLGQVTEAFF.

The CDR3 region is CASSPSRIGGPTDTQYF. Written as DNA, the CDR3 is TGTGCCAGCAGCCCGAGCCGAATAGGAGGGCCGACAGATACGCAGTATTTT. V gene TRBV9 combines with J gene TRBJ2-3; D perhaps matches TRBD2 (6 bases). CDR1 SGDLS and CDR2 YYNGEE come from the germline V gene. The CDR3 extends over 17 amino acids. Between the trimmed V and J ends, which lost 4 bases and 3 bases, there was a span of 21 bases.

This clonotype has at least ten counts. J is TRBJ2-7 and V is TRBV3-1; D unresolved. Looked up from germline, CDR1 is LGHDT and CDR2 is YNNKEL (reference sequence). The V end lost 1 base, the J end lost 6 bases, and 7 bases lay between the germline ends. This CDR3 has 12 residues. CDR3 bases: TGTGCCAGCAGCCAAGCTAACGGCGAGCAGTACTTC. Amino acids: CASSQANGEQYF.

This sequence joins TRBV6-2 or TRBV6-3 and TRBJ1-1; 7 bases agree with TRBD1. After removal of 0 bases from V and 6 bases from J, the junction contained 4 bases not matched to a gene. CDR1 is MNHEY and CDR2 is SVGEGT in the germline V gene. The CDR3 sequence is 14 residues long. CDR3: CASSYSRRGAEAFF. The CDR3 DNA reads as TGTGCCAGCAGTTACTCACGCAGGGGGGCTGAAGCTTTCTTT.

This clonotype was counted many times. J is TRBJ1-5 and V is TRBV5-1; the match to TRBD1 covers 10 bases. The CDR3 has 16 residues. Germline V CDR1 and CDR2: SGHRS, YFSETQ. V gave up 0 bases and J gave up 5 bases; unmatched junction bases: 5. This chain's CDR3 is CASSLGGTGAYQPQHF. The CDR3 bases are TGCGCCAGCAGCTTGGGAGGGACAGGGGCCTATCAGCCCCAGCATTTT.

The sample holds one count of this clonotype. The V gene is TRBV19, the J gene TRBJ2-1, with no clear D. The CDR3 is made up of 19 amino acids. Deletions cut 2 bases from V and 1 base from J, with 21 bases between. Germline CDR1 and CDR2: LNHDA and SQIVND (reference sequence). In DNA, the CDR3 is TGTGCCAGTAGTATAATGGGCAGTCCGACCTTTGGGTCCTACAATGAGCAGTTCTTC. It is translated as CASSIMGSPTFGSYNEQFF.